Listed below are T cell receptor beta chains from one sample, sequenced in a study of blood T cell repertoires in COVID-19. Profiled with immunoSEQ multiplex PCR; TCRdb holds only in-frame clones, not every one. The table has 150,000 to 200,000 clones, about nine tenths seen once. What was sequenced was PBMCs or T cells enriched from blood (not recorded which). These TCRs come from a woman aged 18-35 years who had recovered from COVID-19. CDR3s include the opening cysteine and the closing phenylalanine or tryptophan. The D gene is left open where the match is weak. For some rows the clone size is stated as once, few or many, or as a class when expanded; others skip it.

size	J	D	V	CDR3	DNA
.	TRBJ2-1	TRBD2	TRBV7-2	CASSLGLAGGYNEQFF	TGTGCCAGCAGCTTAGGACTAGCGGGGGGATACAATGAGCAGTTCTTC
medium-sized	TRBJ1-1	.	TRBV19	CASSATGNTEAFF	TGTGCCAGTAGTGCGACAGGGAACACTGAAGCTTTCTTT
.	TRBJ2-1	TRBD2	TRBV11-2	CASSLDQSGRVAYNEQFF	TGTGCCAGCAGCTTAGACCAAAGCGGGAGGGTGGCTTACAATGAGCAGTTCTTC
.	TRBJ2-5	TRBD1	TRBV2	CARSEGQGIQETQYF	TGTGCCAGGTCAGAAGGACAGGGAATACAAGAGACCCAGTACTTC
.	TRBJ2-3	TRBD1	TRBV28	CASSLPGQGSSDTQYF	TGTGCCAGCAGTTTACCAGGACAGGGTAGTTCAGATACGCAGTATTTT
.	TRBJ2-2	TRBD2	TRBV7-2	CASSLAPSGYTGELFF	TGTGCCAGCAGCTTAGCGCCTAGCGGTTACACCGGGGAGCTGTTTTTT
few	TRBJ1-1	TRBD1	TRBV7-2	CASSPQGGPNTEAFF	TGTGCCAGCAGCCCACAGGGGGGCCCCAACACTGAAGCTTTCTTT
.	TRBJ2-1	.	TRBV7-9	CASSFRQATSYNEQFF	TGTGCCAGCAGCTTCAGACAGGCCACCTCCTACAATGAGCAGTTCTTC
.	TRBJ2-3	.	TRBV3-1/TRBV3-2	CASSLTGGTLDTQYF	TGTGCCAGCAGCCTAACAGGTGGAACCTTAGATACGCAGTATTTT
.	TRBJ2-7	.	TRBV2	CASRETTGEQYF	TGTGCCAGCAGAGAAACAACAGGGGAGCAGTACTTC
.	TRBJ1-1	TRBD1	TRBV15	CATSRDLGDRAPGAEAFF	TGTGCCACCAGCAGAGATCTCGGGGACAGGGCCCCAGGCGCTGAAGCTTTCTTT
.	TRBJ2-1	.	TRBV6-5	CASSYNYQGEQFF	TGTGCCAGCAGTTACAATTATCAGGGGGAGCAGTTCTTC
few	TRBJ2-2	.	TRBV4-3	CASSLKAGFTGELFF	TGCGCCAGCAGCCTCAAAGCCGGGTTCACCGGGGAGCTGTTTTTT
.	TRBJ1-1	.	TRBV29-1	CSVDQGEKSEAFF	TGCAGCGTTGATCAGGGTGAGAAATCCGAAGCTTTCTTT
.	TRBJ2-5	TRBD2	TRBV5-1	CASSVLAEETQYF	TGCGCCAGCAGCGTACTAGCGGAAGAGACCCAGTACTTC
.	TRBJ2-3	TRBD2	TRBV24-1	CATSGGGGIDTQYF	TGTGCCACCTCCGGCGGGGGAGGAATAGATACGCAGTATTTT
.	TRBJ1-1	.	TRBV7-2	CASTPAPDRNTEAFF	TGTGCCAGCACCCCTGCCCCCGACAGGAACACTGAAGCTTTCTTT
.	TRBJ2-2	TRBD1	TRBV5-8	CASSLTTGRGPANTGELFF	TGTGCCAGCAGCTTGACGACAGGGCGAGGTCCTGCGAACACCGGGGAGCTGTTTTTT
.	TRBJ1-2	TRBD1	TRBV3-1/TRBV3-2	CASSQKDRGRGGYTF	TGTGCCAGCAGCCAAAAAGACAGGGGGCGAGGTGGCTACACCTTC
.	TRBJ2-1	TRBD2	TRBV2	CASTGTSGRNGEQFF	TGTGCCAGCACCGGGACTAGCGGGAGAAACGGTGAGCAGTTCTTC
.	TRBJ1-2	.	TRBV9	CASSLPSKGDTGYTF	TGTGCCAGCAGCCTCCCTTCAAAGGGAGATACTGGCTACACCTTC
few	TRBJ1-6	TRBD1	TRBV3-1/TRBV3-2	CASSQDRTGYNSPLHF	TGTGCCAGCAGCCAAGATAGGACAGGCTATAATTCACCCCTCCACTTT
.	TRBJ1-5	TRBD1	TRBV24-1	CATSATGQGGQPQHF	TGTGCCACCAGCGCGACCGGACAGGGTGGCCAGCCCCAGCATTTT
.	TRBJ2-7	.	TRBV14	CASSQGGAIPYEQYF	TGTGCCAGCAGCCAAGGCGGGGCCATTCCATACGAGCAGTACTTC
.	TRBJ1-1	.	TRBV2	CASSDFGVFTEAFF	TGTGCCAGCAGTGATTTCGGGGTGTTCACTGAAGCTTTCTTT
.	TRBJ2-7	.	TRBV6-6	CASRPTGSLHEQYF	TGTGCCAGCAGACCCACAGGGTCACTTCACGAGCAGTACTTC
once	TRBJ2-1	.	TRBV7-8	CASSSRGGRGANHNEQFF	TGTGCCAGCAGCTCCCGAGGAGGGAGGGGGGCGAATCACAATGAGCAGTTCTTC
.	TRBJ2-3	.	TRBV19	CASSITGTDTQYF	TGTGCCAGTAGTATTACTGGCACAGATACGCAGTATTTT
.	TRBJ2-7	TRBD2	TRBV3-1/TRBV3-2	CASSQEVSGGTYEQYF	TGTGCCAGCAGCCAAGAGGTGAGCGGGGGAACCTACGAGCAGTACTTC
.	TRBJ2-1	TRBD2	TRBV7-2	CASSSSPPSGGHNEQFF	TGTGCCAGCAGCTCGTCCCCCCCTAGCGGGGGTCACAATGAGCAGTTCTTC
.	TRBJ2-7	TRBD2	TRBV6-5	CASRGGRAEQYF	TGTGCCAGCAGAGGAGGGAGGGCCGAGCAGTACTTC
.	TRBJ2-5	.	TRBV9	CASSPSGLRGETQYF	TGTGCCAGCAGCCCCAGCGGGCTCCGGGGAGAGACCCAGTACTTC
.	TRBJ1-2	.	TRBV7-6	CASSDAGDEGYTF	TGTGCCAGCAGCGATGCGGGGGATGAAGGCTACACCTTC
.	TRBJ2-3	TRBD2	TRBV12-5	CASAPGLAGAADTQYF	TGTGCTAGTGCCCCAGGACTAGCGGGAGCGGCAGATACGCAGTATTTT
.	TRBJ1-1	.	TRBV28	CASSRLRNTEAFF	TGTGCCAGCAGTCGACTAAGGAACACTGAAGCTTTCTTT